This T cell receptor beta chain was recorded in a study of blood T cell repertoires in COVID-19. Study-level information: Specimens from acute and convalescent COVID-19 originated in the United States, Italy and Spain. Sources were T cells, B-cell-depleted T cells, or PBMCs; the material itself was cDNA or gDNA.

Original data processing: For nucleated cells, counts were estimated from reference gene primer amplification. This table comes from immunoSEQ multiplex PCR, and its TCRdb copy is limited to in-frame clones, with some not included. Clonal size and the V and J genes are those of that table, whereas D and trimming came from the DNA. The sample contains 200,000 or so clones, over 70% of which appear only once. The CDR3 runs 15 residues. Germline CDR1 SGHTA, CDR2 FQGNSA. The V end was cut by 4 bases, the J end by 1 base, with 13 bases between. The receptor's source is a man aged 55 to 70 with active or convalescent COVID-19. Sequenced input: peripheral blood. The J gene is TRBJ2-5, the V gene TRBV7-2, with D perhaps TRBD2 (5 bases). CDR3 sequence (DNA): TGTGCCAGCAGCTCCTCCGGGGAGCGCCAAGAGACCCAGTACTTC. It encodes CASSSSGERQETQYF.